This T cell receptor (beta chain) was obtained from a study of radiation and T cells in renal cell carcinoma. Profiling relied on immunoSEQ multiplex PCR, and the TCRdb table lists in-frame clones only, not all of them. The sample contains under 65,000 clones, more than 60% of which appear only once. As for time point: baseline pretreatment blood. Treatment noted: 15 Gy SBRT to primary tumor, nephrectomy 4 weeks later. Clear cell pathology was present in this patient's renal cell carcinoma. In the case of this clone: What it binds is unknown.

The CDR3 is 14 amino acids. CDR1 is SEHNR, CDR2 FQNEAQ, per germline (reference sequence). V trimming: 10 bases; J trimming: 4 bases; junction bases outside the gene matches: 8. Broader study findings: Pretreatment tumor biopsies were lacking, so baseline clonotypes are unknown.

The sample here was blood, taken from a patient whose treatment included radiotherapy and nephrectomy. The chain links TRBV7-9 to TRBJ2-5; 11 nucleotides align to TRBD1. The receptor was isolated from a man between 60 and 75 years old with renal cell carcinoma. The CDR3 bases are TGTGCCACCGTAAGGACAGGGGGCACAGAGACCCAGTACTTC. Translated, it gives CATVRTGGTETQYF.